Sequencing of this T cell receptor beta chain was carried out in a study of T cell responses to AZD1222 COVID-19 vaccine. Notes on the study in general: Spike-spanning, vaccine-associated CD4 TCRs were dominant at 160-218 and 743-854. Donor demographics were predominantly white British with a female majority; clonal diversity may be underestimated. In the spike-specific TCR repertoire, nearly half reportedly target unmutated variant regions.

CDR1 and CDR2 from the germline V gene are SGDLS and YYNGEE. The CDR3 runs 14 residues. Trimming cost V 4 bases and J 2 bases; bases outside gene matches: 5. This clone was seen a single time. What it recognizes is unknown. The method was immunoSEQ multiplex PCR; TCRdb's version includes in-frame clones alone and lacks a portion of them. The sample records around 78,000 clones, approximately 86% being singletons. The TCR originated in an adult in good health. The chain uses TRBV9 and TRBJ2-7; TRBD2 agrees at 8 bases. The sequences come from peripheral blood, collected on day 0 of MenACWY control vaccination. The DNA of the CDR3 is TGTGCCAGCAGCCCCTCCGGGGGGGCCTACGAGCAGTACTTC. Its protein product is CASSPSGGAYEQYF.